This T cell receptor beta chain came from a study of T cells after yellow fever vaccination. TCR cDNA, made by 5'RACE template switching, carried an added universal primer site and UMIs. TCRdb passed the 5' RACE reads through MiXCR, listing each CDR3 protein once. This sample carries a few hundred thousand distinct CDR3 sequences, about 7.1% of them seen once, and the ten largest clones take 0.65% to 0.9%. J was trimmed by 3 bases and V by 8 bases; bases with no gene match: 8. CDR1 and CDR2 from the germline V gene are DFQATT and SNEGSKA (reference sequence). CDR3 length: 14 amino acids. There are many counts of this clonotype.

V gene TRBV20-1 combines with J gene TRBJ2-2, with 8 bases aligning to TRBD2. This material consisted of CD4+ T cells sorted from PBMCs, taken 15 days after the yellow fever booster vaccination. The TCR comes from a man under 40 who received the YFV17D yellow fever vaccine. The CDR3 spells CSPSGLGDTGELFF. CDR3 sequence (DNA): TGCAGTCCGTCGGGACTAGGGGACACCGGGGAGCTGTTTTTT.